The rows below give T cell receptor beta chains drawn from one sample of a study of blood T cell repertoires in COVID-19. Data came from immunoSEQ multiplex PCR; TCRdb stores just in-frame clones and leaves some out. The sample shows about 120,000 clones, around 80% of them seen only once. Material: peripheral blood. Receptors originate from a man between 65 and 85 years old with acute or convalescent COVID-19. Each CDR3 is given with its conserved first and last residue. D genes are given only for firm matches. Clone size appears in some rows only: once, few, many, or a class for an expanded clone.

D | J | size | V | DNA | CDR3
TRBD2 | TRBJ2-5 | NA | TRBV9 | TGTGCCAGCAGCGTAGGGAGAGCGGGGCAAGAGACCCAGTACTTC | CASSVGRAGQETQYF
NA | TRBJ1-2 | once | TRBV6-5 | TGTGCCAGCAGTAGGGCCTCAGGGGATGGCTACACCTTC | CASSRASGDGYTF
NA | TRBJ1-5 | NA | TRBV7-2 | TGTGCCAGCAGCTTAGCGCTCACGGGAAATCAGCCCCAGCATTTT | CASSLALTGNQPQHF
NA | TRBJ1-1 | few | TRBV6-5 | TGTGCCAGCAGTCCCCAGGGGAACACTGAAGCTTTCTTT | CASSPQGNTEAFF
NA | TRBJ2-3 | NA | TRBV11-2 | TGTGCCAGCAGCCGAGGGTCTGGAGATACGCAGTATTTT | CASSRGSGDTQYF
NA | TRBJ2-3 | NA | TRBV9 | TGTGCCAGCAGCATTCAGGGATTGACAGATACGCAGTATTTT | CASSIQGLTDTQYF
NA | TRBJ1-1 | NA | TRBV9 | TGTGCCAGCAGCGTTTCAGGGCTTATGAACACTGAAGCTTTCTTT | CASSVSGLMNTEAFF
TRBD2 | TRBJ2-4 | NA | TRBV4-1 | TGCGCCAGCAGCCAAGACCCGGGGAGGGGTAACATTCAGTACTTC | CASSQDPGRGNIQYF
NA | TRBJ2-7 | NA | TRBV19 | TGTGCCAGTAGCCCAACCCCAGGGGTGGAGCAGTACTTC | CASSPTPGVEQYF
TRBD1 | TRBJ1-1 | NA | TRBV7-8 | TGTGCCAGCAGCCCCCGGAGGGGGCCGAACACTGAAGCTTTCTTT | CASSPRRGPNTEAFF
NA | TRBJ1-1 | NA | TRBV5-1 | TGCGCCAGCAGCTTACAGACAGGACCCATGAACACTGAAGCTTTCTTT | CASSLQTGPMNTEAFF
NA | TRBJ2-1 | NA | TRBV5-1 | TGCGCCAGCAGCATAGCGGGACAGGGCTACGAGCAGTTCTTC | CASSIAGQGYEQFF
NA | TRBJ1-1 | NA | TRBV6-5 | TGTGCCAGCAGTCGCACAGTTAACACTGAAGCTTTCTTT | CASSRTVNTEAFF
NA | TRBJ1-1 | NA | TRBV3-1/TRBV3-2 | TGTGCCAGCAGCCGGACACCTGGGGACACTGAAGCTTTCTTT | CASSRTPGDTEAFF
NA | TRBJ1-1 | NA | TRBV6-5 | TGTGCCAGCAGTTTGAATATCAGGGCGGGGGGCACTGAAGCTTTCTTT | CASSLNIRAGGTEAFF
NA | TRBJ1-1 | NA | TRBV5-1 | TGCGCCTCCGGGGGGCAGGGGAACACTGAAGCTTTCTTT | CASGGQGNTEAFF
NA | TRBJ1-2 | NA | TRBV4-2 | TGTGCCAGCAGCCAAGATAACTCCCTCCCCTATGGCTACACCTTC | CASSQDNSLPYGYTF
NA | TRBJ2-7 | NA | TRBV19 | TGTGCCAGTAGTATTGGGGCGGCTTACGAGCAGTACTTC | CASSIGAAYEQYF
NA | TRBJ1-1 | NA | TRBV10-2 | TGCGCCAGCAGCCCAGGGGTGGCTGAAGCTTTCTTT | CASSPGVAEAFF
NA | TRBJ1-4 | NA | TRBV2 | TGTGCCAGCCGCTCCACAGTGAATAATGAAAAACTGTTTTTT | CASRSTVNNEKLFF
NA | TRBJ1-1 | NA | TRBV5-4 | TGTGCCAGCAGTCCAGCGGTGGGGGGGCGCCTATTTGCTGAAGCTTTCTTT | CASSPAVGGRLFAEAFF
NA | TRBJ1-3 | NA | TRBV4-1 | TGCGCCAGCAGCCTGAGGGATTCTGGAAACACCATATATTTT | CASSLRDSGNTIYF
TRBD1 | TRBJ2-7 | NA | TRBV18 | TGTGCCAGCTCACCGGGACAGAACTACGAGCAGTACTTC | CASSPGQNYEQYF
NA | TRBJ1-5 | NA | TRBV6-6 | TGTGCCAGCAGTCCTAAGGGGGGGCAGGCTAGCAATCAGCCCCAGCATTTT | CASSPKGGQASNQPQHF
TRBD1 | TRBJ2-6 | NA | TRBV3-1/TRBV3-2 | TGTGCCAGCAGCCCAAGGACAGGGAGTATATCTGGGGCCAACGTCCTGACTTTC | CASSPRTGSISGANVLTF
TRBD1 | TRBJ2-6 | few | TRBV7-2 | TGTGCCAGCAGCCGCCCCGACAGGGCAGGCAACGTCCTGACTTTC | CASSRPDRAGNVLTF
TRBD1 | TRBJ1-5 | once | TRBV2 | TGTGCCAGCACTTTGACAGGGTACAATCAGCCCCAGCATTTT | CASTLTGYNQPQHF
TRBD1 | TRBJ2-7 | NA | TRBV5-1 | TGCGCCAGCGGGGCCGGGACAGGACCCTACGAGCAGTACTTC | CASGAGTGPYEQYF
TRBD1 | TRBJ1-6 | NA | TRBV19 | TGTGCCAGTAGTGCACGGGACAGGGGCTATAATTCACCCCTCCACTTT | CASSARDRGYNSPLHF
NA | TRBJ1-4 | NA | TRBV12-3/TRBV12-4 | TGTGCCAGCAGCCGACAGAAAAAACTGTTTTTT | CASSRQKKLFF
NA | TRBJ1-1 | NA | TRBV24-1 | TGTGCCACCAGACCCGCAGGGAACACTGAAGCTTTCTTT | CATRPAGNTEAFF
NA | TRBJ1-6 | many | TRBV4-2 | TGTGCCAGCAGCCAAGTTACAGCAACGCCCTATAATTCACCCCTCCACTTT | CASSQVTATPYNSPLHF
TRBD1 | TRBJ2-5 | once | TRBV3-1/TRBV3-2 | TGTGCCAGCAGCCAACGGACAGGGGGGATCCAAGAGACCCAGTACTTC | CASSQRTGGIQETQYF
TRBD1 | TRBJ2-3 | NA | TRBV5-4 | TGTGCCAGCAGCGGGGGACAGACACACACAGATACGCAGTATTTT | CASSGGQTHTDTQYF
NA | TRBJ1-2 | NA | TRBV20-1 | TGCAGTGCTAGCCTCAACTATGGCTACACCTTC | CSASLNYGYTF
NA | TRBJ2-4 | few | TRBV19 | TGTGCCAGTAGTACCCTCATCAGGGGTGTTCAGTACTTC | CASSTLIRGVQYF
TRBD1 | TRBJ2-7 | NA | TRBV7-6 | TGTGCCAGCAGCTTAGGCACAGGGGGATCCTACGAGCAGTACTTC | CASSLGTGGSYEQYF
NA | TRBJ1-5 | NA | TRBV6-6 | TGTGCCAGCAGTTACTCGAATCAGTATAGCAATCAGCCCCAGCATTTT | CASSYSNQYSNQPQHF
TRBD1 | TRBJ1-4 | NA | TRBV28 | TGTGCCAGCAGTTCGGACAGGGGGGAAAAACTGTTTTTT | CASSSDRGEKLFF
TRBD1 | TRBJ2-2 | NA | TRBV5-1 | TGCGCCAGCAGCCCCGGGACAGGTGTCGCCGGGGAGCTGTTTTTT | CASSPGTGVAGELFF
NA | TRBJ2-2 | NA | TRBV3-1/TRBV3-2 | TGTGCCAGCAGCCAAGATACATACGCGAACACCGGGGAGCTGTTTTTT | CASSQDTYANTGELFF
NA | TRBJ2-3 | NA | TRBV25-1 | TGTGCCAGCAGTGCCGCAGGGCTGGATACGCAGTATTTT | CASSAAGLDTQYF
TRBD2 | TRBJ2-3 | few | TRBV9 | TGTGCCAGCAGCGTAGGCGCGACTAGCGGGGGGTATGCTAGCACAGATACGCAGTATTTT | CASSVGATSGGYASTDTQYF
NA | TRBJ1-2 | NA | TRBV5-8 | TGTGCCAGCAGCTCCCTAGACATCGGAGGGGGCTACACCTTC | CASSSLDIGGGYTF
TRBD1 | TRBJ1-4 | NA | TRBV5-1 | TGCGCCAGCAGCCTCGGACAGGGGGCTAATCCTCTCGGCGGAAAACTGTTTTTT | CASSLGQGANPLGGKLFF
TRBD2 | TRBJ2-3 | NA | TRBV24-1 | TGTGCCACCAGTGATCCTAGCGGGGGCAGCACAGATACGCAGTATTTT | CATSDPSGGSTDTQYF
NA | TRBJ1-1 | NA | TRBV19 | TGTGCGACTCCCCCCCCAGAGATCAACACTGAAGCTTTCTTT | CATPPPEINTEAFF
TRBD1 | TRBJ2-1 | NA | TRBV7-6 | TGTGCCAGCAGCTTCGGACAGGGGGCGCAGAATGAGCAGTTCTTC | CASSFGQGAQNEQFF
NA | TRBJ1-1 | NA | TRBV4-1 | TGCGCCAGCAGCCAAGAGGGACTTATGAACACTGAAGCTTTCTTT | CASSQEGLMNTEAFF